This record concerns one TCR beta chain sequence. Its target is unknown. The sample belongs to a study of neoadjuvant anti-PD-1 for oral cavity cancer. TCRdb's copy holds only in-frame clones and misses some; the assay was immunoSEQ multiplex PCR. The top ten clones hold roughly a sixth of a sample with around 24,000 clones, 26% of them seen once. This CDR3 is 14 amino acids long. The germline CDR1 and CDR2 sequences are MNHEY and SMNVEV (reference sequence). V was pared by 4 bases and J by 5 bases, with 14 bases between. The time point denotes: after neoadjuvant nivolumab, at surgical resection. Whole-study findings and limits: Each response group had just a few patients in TCR analyses.

Sequenced here: tumor tissue, sampled after nivolumab (anti-PD-1) treatment. The gene calls are TRBV27 and TRBJ1-1; maybe TRBD1 (6 bases). This clonotype was obtained from a person between 40 and 85 years old with oral cavity squamous cell carcinoma. CDR3 sequence reads: CASSWGGAGTEAFF. As DNA, the CDR3 is TGTGCCAGCAGTTGGGGGGGGGCTGGAACTGAAGCTTTCTTT.